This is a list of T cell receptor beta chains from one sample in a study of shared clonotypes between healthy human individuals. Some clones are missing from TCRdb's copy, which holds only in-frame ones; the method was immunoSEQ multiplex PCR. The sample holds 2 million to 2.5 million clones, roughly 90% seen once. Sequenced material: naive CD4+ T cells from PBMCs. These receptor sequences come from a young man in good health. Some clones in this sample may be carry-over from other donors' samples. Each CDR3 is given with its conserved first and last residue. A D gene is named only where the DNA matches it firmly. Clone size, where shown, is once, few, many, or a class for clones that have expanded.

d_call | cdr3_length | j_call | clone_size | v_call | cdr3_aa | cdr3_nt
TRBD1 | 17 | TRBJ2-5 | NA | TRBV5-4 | CASSPGGQGALPGTQYF | TGTGCCAGCAGCCCTGGGGGACAGGGGGCTCTTCCCGGGACCCAGTACTTC
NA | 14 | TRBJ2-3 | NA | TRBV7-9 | CASASQGNTDTQYF | TGTGCCAGCGCCTCCCAGGGTAACACAGATACGCAGTATTTT
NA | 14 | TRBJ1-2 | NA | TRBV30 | CAWTTGPTTGGYTF | TGTGCCTGGACCACAGGACCTACTACTGGGGGCTACACCTTC
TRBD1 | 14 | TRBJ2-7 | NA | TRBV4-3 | CASSQESGGYEQYF | TGCGCCAGCAGCCAAGAGTCAGGGGGCTACGAGCAGTACTTC
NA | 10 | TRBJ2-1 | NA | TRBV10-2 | CASKSDEQFF | TGCGCCAGTAAAAGCGATGAGCAGTTCTTC
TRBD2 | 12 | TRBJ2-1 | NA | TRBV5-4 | CASSPREREEFF | TGTGCCAGCAGCCCGAGGGAGCGGGAAGAGTTCTTC
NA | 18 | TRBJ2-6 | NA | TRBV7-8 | CASSLGERALSGANVLTF | TGTGCCAGCAGCTTAGGTGAGCGGGCCCTCTCTGGGGCCAACGTCCTGACTTTC
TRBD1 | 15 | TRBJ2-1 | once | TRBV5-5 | CASSRGQGSYNEQFF | TGTGCCAGCAGCCGTGGACAGGGTTCGTACAATGAGCAGTTCTTC
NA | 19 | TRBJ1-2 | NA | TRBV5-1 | CASSFRDPSPQEGYYGYTF | TGCGCCAGCAGCTTCCGGGACCCTAGCCCCCAGGAGGGATACTATGGCTACACCTTC
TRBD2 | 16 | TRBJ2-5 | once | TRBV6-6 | CASSFWTSGSQETQYF | TGTGCCAGCAGTTTTTGGACTAGCGGGAGCCAAGAGACCCAGTACTTC
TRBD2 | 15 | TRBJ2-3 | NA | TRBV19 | CASTQKLAGSDTQYF | TGTGCCAGTACTCAAAAACTAGCGGGGTCAGATACGCAGTATTTT
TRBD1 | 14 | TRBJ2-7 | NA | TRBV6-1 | CASSVRDRVYEQYF | TGTGCCAGCAGTGTACGAGACAGGGTATACGAGCAGTACTTC
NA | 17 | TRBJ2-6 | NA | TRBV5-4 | CASSSRWGQVGANVLTF | TGTGCCAGCAGCTCCCGGTGGGGGCAGGTGGGGGCCAACGTCCTGACTTTC
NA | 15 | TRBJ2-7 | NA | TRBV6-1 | CASSEGADRLYEQYF | TGTGCCAGCAGTGAAGGTGCGGACAGACTCTACGAGCAGTACTTC
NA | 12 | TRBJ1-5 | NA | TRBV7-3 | CASIIVIQPQHF | TGTGCCAGCATCATCGTTATCCAGCCCCAGCATTTT
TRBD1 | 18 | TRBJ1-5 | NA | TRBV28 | CASIPFGTATYSNQPQHF | TGTGCCAGCATCCCATTCGGGACAGCCACGTATAGCAATCAGCCCCAGCATTTT
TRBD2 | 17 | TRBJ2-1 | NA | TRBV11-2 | CASSLSPGLAGGNEQFF | TGTGCCAGCAGCTTATCCCCGGGACTAGCGGGGGGGAATGAGCAGTTCTTC
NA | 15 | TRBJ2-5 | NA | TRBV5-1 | CASSLVAGWEETQYF | TGCGCCAGCAGCTTGGTCGCGGGATGGGAGGAGACCCAGTACTTC